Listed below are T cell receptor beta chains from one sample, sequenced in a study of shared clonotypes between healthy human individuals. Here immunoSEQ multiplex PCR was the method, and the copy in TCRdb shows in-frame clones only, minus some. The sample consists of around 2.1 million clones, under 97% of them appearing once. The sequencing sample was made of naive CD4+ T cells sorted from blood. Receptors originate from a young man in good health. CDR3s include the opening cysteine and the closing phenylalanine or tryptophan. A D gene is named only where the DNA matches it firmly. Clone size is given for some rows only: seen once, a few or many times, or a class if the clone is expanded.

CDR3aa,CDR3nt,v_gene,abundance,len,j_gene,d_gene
CASSLGGPTNTQYF,TGTGCCAGCAGCCTCGGTGGTCCCACAAATACGCAGTATTTT,TRBV11-3,once,14,TRBJ2-3,-
CAWPGSGDTEAFF,TGTGCCTGGCCAGGCTCAGGGGACACTGAAGCTTTCTTT,TRBV30,-,13,TRBJ1-1,-
CASISRINTGELFF,TGTGCCAGCATCTCGCGGATAAACACCGGGGAGCTGTTTTTT,TRBV2,-,14,TRBJ2-2,-
CATGRGDGNTEAFF,TGTGCCACCGGGAGGGGTGACGGAAACACTGAAGCTTTCTTT,TRBV6-5,-,14,TRBJ1-1,-
CATTGETAKYTGELFF,TGTGCCACCACCGGCGAGACGGCGAAATACACCGGGGAGCTGTTTTTT,TRBV19,-,16,TRBJ2-2,-
CASSGRGLGGTDTQYF,TGCGCCAGCAGCGGGAGGGGGCTAGGAGGCACAGATACGCAGTATTTT,TRBV5-1,-,16,TRBJ2-3,-
CASSLSAGNNSPLHF,TGCGCCAGCAGCCTCTCCGCAGGGAATAATTCACCCCTCCACTTT,TRBV5-1,-,15,TRBJ1-6,-
CASSDRDRVREQFF,TGTGCCAGCAGTGATAGGGACAGGGTCCGGGAGCAGTTCTTC,TRBV6-1,-,14,TRBJ2-1,TRBD1
CASSLMRGGTREQYF,TGTGCCAGCAGCTTAATGCGGGGGGGGACTAGGGAGCAGTACTTC,TRBV7-2,-,15,TRBJ2-7,TRBD2
CASSGAPGSSGANVLTF,TGCGCCAGCAGTGGAGCCCCGGGATCCTCTGGGGCCAACGTCCTGACTTTC,TRBV10-1,-,17,TRBJ2-6,-
CASSSDMGQETQYF,TGTGCTAGCAGCTCGGACATGGGGCAAGAGACCCAGTACTTC,TRBV7-7,-,14,TRBJ2-5,-
CASSLPRTDGYTF,TGTGCCAGCAGCTTGCCTCGGACAGATGGCTACACCTTC,TRBV5-6,once,13,TRBJ1-2,-
CAISEGRPKNEKLFF,TGTGCCATCAGTGAAGGCAGACCGAAGAATGAAAAACTGTTTTTT,TRBV10-3,once,15,TRBJ1-4,-
CAISVDRVGTDTQYF,TGTGCCATCAGTGTCGACAGGGTGGGCACAGATACGCAGTATTTT,TRBV10-3,-,15,TRBJ2-3,TRBD1
CASSPLTRPRDGELFF,TGTGCCAGCTCACCGCTGACTAGACCTAGGGACGGGGAGCTGTTTTTT,TRBV18,-,16,TRBJ2-2,-
CASSYSSRPANYGYTF,TGTGCCAGCAGTTACTCGTCCAGGCCAGCTAACTATGGCTACACCTTC,TRBV6-6,once,16,TRBJ1-2,-
CASSFGTENTGELFF,TGTGCCAGCAGCTTCGGGACAGAGAACACCGGGGAGCTGTTTTTT,TRBV11-2,-,15,TRBJ2-2,TRBD1
CASSEWSGAPYEQYF,TGTGCCAGCAGTGAATGGTCAGGGGCACCCTACGAGCAGTACTTC,TRBV6-1,once,15,TRBJ2-7,-
CASSLTIVVGPNEQFF,TGTGCCAGCTCACTAACGATAGTGGTTGGTCCCAATGAGCAGTTCTTC,TRBV18,-,16,TRBJ2-1,-
CASSYGVVNSPLHF,TGTGCCAGCAGTTACGGCGTTGTTAATTCACCCCTCCACTTT,TRBV6-5,once,14,TRBJ1-6,-
CASSPWGAGELFF,TGTGCCAGCTCCCCATGGGGGGCCGGGGAGCTGTTTTTT,TRBV6-5,once,13,TRBJ2-2,-
CASSLGTTQETQYF,TGTGCCAGCAGCTTAGGGACTACCCAAGAGACCCAGTACTTC,TRBV7-8,-,14,TRBJ2-5,-
CASSDGGIRGYTF,TGTGCCAGCAGTGACGGAGGAATTAGGGGCTACACCTTC,TRBV6-4,-,13,TRBJ1-2,-
CAIRKVSANTGELFF,TGTGCCATCAGAAAAGTCTCAGCGAACACCGGGGAGCTGTTTTTT,TRBV10-3,-,15,TRBJ2-2,-
CASSLSLADNEKLFF,TGTGCCAGCAGCTTATCCCTAGCAGATAATGAAAAACTGTTTTTT,TRBV7-9,-,15,TRBJ1-4,-
CASSFPGNEQFF,TGTGCCAGCAGTTTCCCGGGCAATGAGCAGTTCTTC,TRBV6-1,-,12,TRBJ2-1,-
CASSYTGGGKSPLHF,TGTGCCAGCAGTTATACAGGGGGCGGGAAATCACCCCTCCACTTT,TRBV6-5,-,15,TRBJ1-6,TRBD1
CASSLRRGSYEQYF,TGTGCCAGCAGTTTAAGACGGGGTTCCTACGAGCAGTACTTC,TRBV27,-,14,TRBJ2-7,-
CASSCPGQGPCLSTDTQYF,TGCGCCAGCAGCTGCCCGGGACAGGGGCCCTGTTTGTCCACAGATACGCAGTATTTT,TRBV5-1,-,19,TRBJ2-3,TRBD1
CASSSRTSGGETQYF,TGTGCCAGCAGCTCCAGGACTAGCGGGGGAGAGACCCAGTACTTC,TRBV5-4,-,15,TRBJ2-5,TRBD2
CASSERPFNSPLHF,TGTGCCAGCAGTGAAAGACCTTTCAATTCACCCCTCCACTTT,TRBV2,-,14,TRBJ1-6,-
CAISPSGSTDTQYF,TGTGCCATCAGCCCTAGCGGGAGTACAGATACGCAGTATTTT,TRBV10-3,-,14,TRBJ2-3,TRBD2
CASSQGYRGVYEQYF,TGCGCCAGCAGCCAAGGATACAGGGGGGTTTACGAGCAGTACTTC,TRBV4-1,-,15,TRBJ2-7,TRBD1
CASSRGMGSGGSSGELFF,TGCGCCAGCAGCCGTGGGATGGGAAGCGGGGGATCGAGCGGGGAGCTGTTTTTT,TRBV4-1,-,18,TRBJ2-2,TRBD2
CASSLLAGSYNEQFF,TGTGCCAGCAGCTTACTAGCGGGTTCCTACAATGAGCAGTTCTTC,TRBV5-4,-,15,TRBJ2-1,TRBD2
CASSPLYGRKETQYF,TGTGCCAGTAGTCCCCTTTACGGGAGGAAAGAGACCCAGTACTTC,TRBV19,-,15,TRBJ2-5,TRBD2
CASSHQIAGGETQYF,TGTGCCAGCAGCCACCAAATAGCGGGGGGGGAGACCCAGTACTTC,TRBV4-2,-,15,TRBJ2-5,TRBD2